This TCR beta chain was sequenced in a study of metastatic and nonmetastatic thyroid tumors (dated by TCRdb to 2018 to 2021). Background on the whole study: The researchers compared repertoires between peripheral blood samples and tumor or nodule tissue samples from patients with malignant or benign thyroid disease.

None of the patients had been given any treatment before thyroid surgery. Patient clinical samples collected from about 2011 to 2019 were retrospectively analysed using T-cell receptor beta sequencing. The paper's findings and limits, for the study overall: In both blood and tumor samples, TCR beta diversity was reported to be significantly higher in malignant tumors than in benign nodules.

This clone was counted once. Its antigen is unknown. A much larger clone sits a single nucleotide away, making a read error possible. The library was produced with PCR. The reads were generated on an Illumina HiSeq 4000. High-throughput sequencing was used to profile the TCR beta-chain CDR3 region of each patient. On the authors' methods: Drawing on CDR3 differences between clinicopathological groups, the researchers built a classifier meant to tell apart patients with distant-metastatic papillary thyroid cancer. Repertoire diversity was assessed with the Shannon index, and tumor-blood repertoire similarity with the Morisita-Horn index. The public reads were quality trimmed at Q25 with fastp and then assembled into clones with MiXCR by TCRdb, keeping productive beta chains. Clone size and V and J calls follow TCRdb, not the original study. Present in this sample are about 92,000 clones, about 15% of which were seen just once. The ten top clones hold roughly 3.6% of the sample.

The CDR3, from cysteine to phenylalanine, totals 15 residues. Only the CDR3 portion is preserved as DNA: 45 bases, with reading frame beginning at the first base. CDR1 is given as DFQATT and CDR2 as SNEGSKA, both from the germline V gene (reference sequence). The chain is made from TRBV20-1 and TRBJ2-2; 10 bases in the junction line up with TRBD2. Sequencing was done on a sample of blood. This clonotype was obtained from a female donor with papillary thyroid cancer or a benign thyroid nodule (not recorded which). Some clones in this sample may be carry-over from other donors' samples. The DNA reads TGCAGTGCCCCGGAGCGGGGGGGCCCCACCGGGGATCTGTTTTTT. This is translated as CSAPERGGPTGDLFF.